A single sample gave rise to the 22 T cell receptor beta chains below, sequenced in a study of blood T cell repertoires in COVID-19. Using immunoSEQ multiplex PCR, the repertoire was profiled, and TCRdb retains in-frame clones only, with some absent. The table shows under 150,000 clones, with around four fifths occurring only once. What was sequenced was PBMCs or T cells enriched from blood (not recorded which). These receptors came from a woman aged 40-49 years who had recovered from COVID-19.

The J gene is TRBJ1-2, the V gene TRBV2, with D tentatively TRBD1 (5 bases). Trimming shortened V by 2 bases and J by 6 bases, and 16 bases separated the two germline ends. Germline-derived CDR1 and CDR2 are SNHLY and FYNNEI. This CDR3 has 15 amino acids. Here the CDR3 DNA reads TGTGCCAGCAGTGAATGGTCCTTGGGGCCCAATGGCTACACCTTC. It translates to CASSEWSLGPNGYTF.

The J gene is TRBJ1-1, the V gene TRBV6-5; TRBD1 is a possible D gene (6 bases). With 8 bases removed from V and 1 base from J, the gap between germline ends came to 11 bases. Germline V lookup: CDR1 MNHEY, CDR2 SVGAGI. The CDR3 extends over 13 amino acids. In DNA, the CDR3 is TGTGCCAGCTCGGACAGCTGGAACACTGAAGCTTTCTTT. It codes for CASSDSWNTEAFF.

This chain links TRBV5-4 with TRBJ1-2; 9 bases are shared with TRBD1. The CDR3 runs 12 residues. After removal of 4 bases from V and 10 bases from J, the junction contained 5 bases not matched to a gene. Germline loops: CDR1 SGHNT, CDR2 YYREEE (reference sequence). The CDR3 sequence is CASSRDRGDYTF. The DNA for the CDR3 is TGTGCCAGCAGCCGAGACAGGGGGGACTACACCTTC.

The V gene is TRBV6-1, the J gene TRBJ2-2, with a tentative D call TRBD2 (6 bases). The CDR3 covers 17 residues. Germline V lookup: CDR1 MNHNS, CDR2 SASEGT. V lost 2 bases to trimming and J lost 0 bases, with 13 bases between them. The CDR3 nucleotides are TGTGCCAGCAGTGAACCTTTGGGGGAGGCGAACACCGGGGAGCTGTTTTTT. Amino acid sequence: CASSEPLGEANTGELFF.

The chain employs TRBV19 and TRBJ2-5; TRBD1 aligns across 8 bases. Germline V CDR1 and CDR2: LNHDA, SQIVND (reference sequence). This CDR3 has 18 residues. V shed 1 base and J 2 bases; nucleotides not matched to a gene: 12. In DNA, the CDR3 is TGTGCCAGTAGTATAGGGACAGGGTATTCCCCGGGGCAAGAGACCCAGTACTTC. Protein sequence: CASSIGTGYSPGQETQYF.

The chain is built from TRBV5-1 and TRBJ2-7, with TRBD1 as a possible D gene (6 bases). The CDR3 totals 15 residues. Looked up from germline, CDR1 is SGHRS and CDR2 is YFSETQ. V was clipped by 0 bases and J by 0 bases, with 10 bases between them. The chain's CDR3 is CASSLGRGSSYEQYF. In nucleotides, the CDR3 is TGCGCCAGCAGCTTGGGCAGGGGTAGCTCCTACGAGCAGTACTTC.

This clone was counted a single time. The chain carries TRBV7-2 and TRBJ1-3, with 8 nucleotides matching TRBD1. CDR3 length equals 17 residues. V lost 5 bases to trimming and J lost 3 bases; unmatched junction nucleotides: 12. Germline CDR1 SGHTA, CDR2 FQGNSA. The chain's CDR3 is CASSTYRTDRGGNTIYF. For the CDR3, the DNA is TGTGCCAGCAGCACCTACCGAACCGACAGGGGTGGAAACACCATATATTTT.

V and J are TRBV29-1 and TRBJ2-7; perhaps TRBD2 as D (6 bases). Per the germline V gene, CDR1 is SQVTM and CDR2 is ANQGSEA. The CDR3 length is 12 residues. V lost 7 bases and J lost 2, with 12 bases in between. CDR3 in DNA: TGCAGCGGCCGGGACTCTCCCTACGAGCAGTACTTC. This encodes CSGRDSPYEQYF.

This chain joins TRBV19 and TRBJ2-1; D ambiguous. V dropped 7 bases and J dropped 12 bases, with 16 bases sitting between them. Germline V gene sequence: CDR1 LNHDA, CDR2 SQIVND (reference sequence). CDR3 size: 12 residues. CDR3 protein: CASTQGVKAQFF. The CDR3 region has the DNA TGTGCCAGTACCCAAGGAGTTAAGGCGCAGTTCTTC. Together with reference TRBV19 and TRBJ2-1, the CDR3 gives the full variable domain: DGGITQSPKYLFRKEGQNVTLSCEQNLNHDAMYWYRQDPGQGLRLIYYSQIVNDFQKGDIAEGYSVSREKKESFPLTVTSAQKNPTAFYLCASTQGVKAQFFGPGTRLTVL.

The V gene is TRBV19, the J gene TRBJ1-5, with 9 bases lining up with TRBD1. J was trimmed by 2 bases and V by 3 bases; bases with no gene match: 2. Germline lookup yields CDR1 LNHDA and CDR2 SQIVND (reference sequence). This CDR3 region has 15 residues. The CDR3 DNA follows: TGTGCCAGTAGTATTTGGACAGGGGGCAATCAGCCCCAGCATTTT. Protein sequence: CASSIWTGGNQPQHF.

This clone turned up a few times. This chain connects TRBV7-9 to TRBJ2-3; 7 bases line up with TRBD1. The length of the CDR3 is 16 residues. Germline V lookup: CDR1 SEHNR, CDR2 FQNEAQ (reference sequence). J was trimmed by 3 bases and V by 7 bases; bases with no gene match: 13. The CDR3 coding sequence is TGTGCCAGCACCGTCTTGGACAAGGGGGCTACAGATACGCAGTATTTT. Its translation: CASTVLDKGATDTQYF.

This clone was seen a handful of times. The V call is TRBV5-1, the J call TRBJ2-3, with 7 bases matching TRBD1. CDR1 is SGHRS and CDR2 is YFSETQ in the germline V gene. The CDR3 runs to 14 residues. After removal of 6 bases from V and 2 bases from J, the junction contained 6 bases not matched to a gene. In nucleotides, the CDR3 is TGCGCCAGCAATCCCGGGACAGCCACAGATACGCAGTATTTT. Translation: CASNPGTATDTQYF.

This clone was picked up a small number of times. This chain joins TRBV5-1 and TRBJ2-3; 9 bases map to TRBD1. V dropped 4 bases and J dropped 5; count of bases not matched to a gene: 8. This CDR3 region has 15 residues. Germline V gives CDR1 SGHRS, CDR2 YFSETQ. The CDR3 DNA sequence: TGCGCCAGCAGCAGGACAGGGGACCGGGTAGATACGCAGTATTTT. Translating gives CASSRTGDRVDTQYF. The whole variable domain, remainder taken from reference TRBV5-1 and TRBJ2-3, is KAGVTQTPRYLIKTRGQQVTLSCSPISGHRSVSWYQQTPGQGLQFLFEYFSETQRNKGNFPGRFSGRQFSNSRSEMNVSTLELGDSALYLCASSRTGDRVDTQYFGPGTRLTVL.

This chain connects TRBV21-1 to TRBJ2-5; the table's D call of TRBD2 was not tested on the DNA. TRBV21-1 is given as a pseudogene. This CDR3 comprises 17 residues. This CDR3 is CASSKVRRGRNQETQYF. For the CDR3, the DNA is TGTGCCAGCAGCAAAGTCCGACGGGGGAGGAACCAAGAGACCCAGTACTTC.

V usage is TRBV5-6 and J usage is TRBJ1-1; a weak D match, TRBD1 (6 bases). CDR1 and CDR2 (germline): SGHDT, YYEEEE. This CDR3 spans 15 amino acids. The V end was cut by 0 bases, the J end by 7 bases, with 16 bases between. CDR3 in DNA: TGTGCCAGCAGCTTGGTAGGGACACCTACAAATGAAGCTTTCTTT. Its protein is CASSLVGTPTNEAFF.

V gene TRBV7-6 combines with J gene TRBJ2-2; D remains ambiguous. V lost 4 bases to trimming and J lost 6 bases, with 6 bases between them. Germline CDR1 is SGHVS and CDR2 is FNYEAQ. This CDR3 is built from 12 residues. The CDR3: CASSSIAGELFF. The CDR3 DNA sequence: TGTGCCAGCAGCTCCATTGCCGGGGAGCTGTTTTTT.

The rearrangement uses TRBV10-3 and TRBJ2-1, with a possible D match to TRBD1 (5 bases). CDR3 size: 14 residues. Per the germline V gene, CDR1 is ENHRY and CDR2 is SYGVKD. The V gene lost 0 bases and the J gene lost 7 bases, with 10 bases spanning the gap. CDR3 DNA: TGTGCCATCAGTGAGTCAGGCAGGGTTAATGAGCAGTTCTTC. Residues: CAISESGRVNEQFF.

This clone was found once. This chain connects TRBV7-8 to TRBJ1-5; D gene ambiguous. The CDR3 length is 14 residues. Germline CDR1 is SGHVS and CDR2 is FQNEAQ. Trimming took off 2 bases at V and 7 bases at J, with 12 bases between the two ends. CDR3 DNA sequence: TGTGCCAGCAGCTTAAGGGAGGGTGACCAGCCCCAGCATTTT. Translating gives CASSLREGDQPQHF.

This chain connects TRBV4-1 to TRBJ2-7, with a possible D match to TRBD2 (6 bases). V gave up 4 bases and J gave up 2 bases, with 12 bases separating them. This CDR3 region has 14 residues. Germline-derived CDR1 and CDR2 are MGHRA and YSYEKL. The CDR3 nucleotides read TGCGCCAGCAGCCCCCTTGGGGGGACCTACGAGCAGTACTTC. Protein: CASSPLGGTYEQYF.

The CDR3 sequence: CASRTPTGNRYNEQFF. Here the CDR3 DNA reads TGTGCCAGCAGAACCCCGACAGGCAACAGGTACAATGAGCAGTTCTTC. This rearrangement joins TRBV27 to TRBJ2-1; a possible D gene is TRBD1 (6 bases). V lost 6 bases and J lost 4, with 19 bases in between. The CDR3 consists of 16 residues. Germline V gives CDR1 MNHEY, CDR2 SMNVEV (reference sequence).

The V and J genes are TRBV29-1 and TRBJ2-2; 8 nucleotides align to TRBD2. Germline V gives CDR1 SQVTM, CDR2 ANQGSEA. The CDR3 covers 15 residues. Germline trimming cut 6 bases from V and 3 bases from J; bases unmatched to any gene: 9. The CDR3 region has the DNA TGCAGCGTCCTGGCGAGCGGGGGACACACCGGGGAGCTGTTTTTT. This encodes CSVLASGGHTGELFF.

This sequence joins TRBV19 and TRBJ1-3; 7 positions match TRBD1. Losses at the gene ends were 4 bases for V and 4 bases for J; bases not matched to a gene: 4. Per germline, CDR1 LNHDA and CDR2 SQIVND (reference sequence). The CDR3 is 14 residues long. CDR3 amino acids: CASSTTGVGNTIYF. The CDR3, as DNA: TGTGCCAGTAGTACTACAGGGGTAGGAAACACCATATATTTT.